The entry below gives a single TCR beta chain sequence along with its context. No antigen is known for it. The CDR3 consists of 16 residues. The V and J ends lost 5 bases and 0 bases, in that order; junction bases with no gene match: 2. The germline CDR1 and CDR2 sequences are MNHEY and SMNVEV (reference sequence). The data are from a study of OX40 agonist ivuxolimab in advanced cancers. Looking at the study overall: Patients were infused with ivuxolimab every 2 weeks at 0.01 to 10 mg/kg.

Findings and caveats of the study: Some nonresponders also had low normalized T-cell clonal expansion.

Assay used: immunoSEQ multiplex PCR; TCRdb lists only in-frame clones, some missing. Among over 75,000 clones listed, approximately 94% were seen once. The sequence was obtained from an adult with an advanced solid tumor such as melanoma, head and neck, liver or kidney cancer. The source material was CD4+ or CD8+ T cells sorted from blood, sampled in a trial of the OX40 agonist ivuxolimab. The chain couples TRBV27 to TRBJ2-1, with 12 bases fitting TRBD2. Here the CDR3 reads CASSETSGSSYNEQFF. The CDR3 DNA sequence: TGTGCCAGCAGTGAGACTAGCGGGAGCTCCTACAATGAGCAGTTCTTC.